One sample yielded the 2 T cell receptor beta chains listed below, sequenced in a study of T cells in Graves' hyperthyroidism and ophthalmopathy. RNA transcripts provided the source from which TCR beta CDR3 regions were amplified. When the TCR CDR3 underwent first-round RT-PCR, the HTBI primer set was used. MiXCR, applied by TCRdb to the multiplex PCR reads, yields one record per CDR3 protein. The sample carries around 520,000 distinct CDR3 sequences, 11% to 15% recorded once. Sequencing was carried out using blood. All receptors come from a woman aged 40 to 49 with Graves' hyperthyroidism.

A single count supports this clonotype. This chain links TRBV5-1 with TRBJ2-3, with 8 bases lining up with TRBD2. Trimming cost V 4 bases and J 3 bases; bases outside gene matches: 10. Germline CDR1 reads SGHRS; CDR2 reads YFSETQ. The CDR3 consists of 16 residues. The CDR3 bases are TGCGCCAGCAGCACATGCCCCGGGACTAGGACAGATACGCAGTATTTT. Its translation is CASSTCPGTRTDTQYF.

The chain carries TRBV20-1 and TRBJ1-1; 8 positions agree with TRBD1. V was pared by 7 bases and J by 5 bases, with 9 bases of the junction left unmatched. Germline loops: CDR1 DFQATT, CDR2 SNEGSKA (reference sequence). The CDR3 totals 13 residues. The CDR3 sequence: CSGQDRVLTEAFF. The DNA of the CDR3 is TGCAGTGGGCAGGACAGGGTCCTTACTGAAGCTTTCTTT.